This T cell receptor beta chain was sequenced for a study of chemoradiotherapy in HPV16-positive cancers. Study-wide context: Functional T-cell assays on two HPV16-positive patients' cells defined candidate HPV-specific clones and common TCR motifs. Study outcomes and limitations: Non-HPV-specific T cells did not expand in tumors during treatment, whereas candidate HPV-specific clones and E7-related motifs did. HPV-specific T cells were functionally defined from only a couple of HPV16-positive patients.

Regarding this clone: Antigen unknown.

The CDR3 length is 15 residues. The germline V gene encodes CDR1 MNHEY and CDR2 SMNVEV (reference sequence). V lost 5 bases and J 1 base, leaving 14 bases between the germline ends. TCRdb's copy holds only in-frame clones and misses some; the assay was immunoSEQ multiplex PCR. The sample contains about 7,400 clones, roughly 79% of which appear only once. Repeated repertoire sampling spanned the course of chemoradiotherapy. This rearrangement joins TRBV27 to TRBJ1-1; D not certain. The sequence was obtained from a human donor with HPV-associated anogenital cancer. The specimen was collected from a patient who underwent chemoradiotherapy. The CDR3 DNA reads TGTGCCAGCAGTCCGTCTAGGGTGGGGAACACTGAAGCTTTCTTT. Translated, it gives CASSPSRVGNTEAFF.